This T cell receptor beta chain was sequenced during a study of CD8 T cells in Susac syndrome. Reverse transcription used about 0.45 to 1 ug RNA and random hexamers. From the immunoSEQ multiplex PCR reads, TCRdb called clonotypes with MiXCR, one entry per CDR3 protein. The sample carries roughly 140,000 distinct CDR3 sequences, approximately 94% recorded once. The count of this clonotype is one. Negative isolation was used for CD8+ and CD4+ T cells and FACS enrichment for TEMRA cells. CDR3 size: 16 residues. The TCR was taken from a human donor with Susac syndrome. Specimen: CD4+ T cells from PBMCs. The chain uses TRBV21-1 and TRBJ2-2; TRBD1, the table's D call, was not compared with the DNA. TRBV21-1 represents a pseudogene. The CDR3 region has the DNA TGTGCCAGCAGCAAAGACCCGGGAGATCTCGCCGGGGAGCTGTTTTTT. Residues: CASSKDPGDLAGELFF.